The 20 T cell receptor beta chains below all came from one sample that was sequenced in a study of low-dose radiotherapy and immunotherapy resistance in tumors. Sample time point: after trial treatment. Treatment in this sample: LDRT plus nivolumab, ipilimumab, low-dose cyclophosphamide and aspirin (RACIN trial). With TRAV- and TRBV-specific primers, first-strand cDNA was made, covering the alpha and beta chains. For amplifying TCRs, the PCR ran for about 20 cycles with Phusion, which was used together with a constant-region primer and the adapter on the V primers. TCRdb re-called the reads through MiXCR, storing one row per CDR3 protein. The sample has about 58,000 distinct CDR3 sequences; around 23% are singletons. Source: PBMCs, taken after low-dose radiotherapy plus immunotherapy. These TCRs come from a male donor with prostate cancer.

This clonotype has more than one count but fewer than ten. A far larger clone is only one base removed, so a read error is likely. The V and J genes are TRBV5-5 and TRBJ2-7; 7 bases align to TRBD2. With 0 bases clipped from V and 3 bases from J, the junction kept 3 bases outside the gene matches. Germline V lookup: CDR1 SGHKS, CDR2 YYEKEE (reference sequence). This CDR3 comprises 14 residues. CDR3: CASSLGASGYEQYF. CDR3 bases: TGTGCCAGCAGCTTGGGGGCTAGCGGCTACGAGCAGTACTTC.

Many counts were recorded for this clonotype. V gene TRBV15 combines with J gene TRBJ2-2; D gene uncertain. This CDR3 has 19 residues. Germline V gene sequence: CDR1 LNHNV, CDR2 YYDKDF (reference sequence). V was clipped by 0 bases and J by 0 bases, with 17 bases between them. The CDR3 region is CATSRDKPDKAANTGELFF. The CDR3 region has the DNA TGTGCCACCAGCAGAGATAAGCCGGATAAGGCCGCGAACACCGGGGAGCTGTTTTTT.

This clonotype was counted many times. This sequence joins TRBV6-1 and TRBJ2-2; D unclear. Trimming removed 2 bases at V and 6 bases at J, with 10 bases between. Germline loops: CDR1 MNHNS, CDR2 SASEGT. The CDR3 has 14 amino acids. CDR3 DNA sequence: TGTGCCAGCAGTGAACTGGTAGCCCCCGGGGAGCTGTTTTTT. This translates into CASSELVAPGELFF.

This clonotype was picked up many times. The chain recombines TRBV20-1 with TRBJ2-1; D perhaps matches TRBD1 (5 bases). V lost 1 base to trimming and J lost 8 bases, with 12 bases between them. This CDR3 region has 13 residues. Germline V lookup: CDR1 DFQATT, CDR2 SNEGSKA (reference sequence). CDR3 protein: CSARGVRVHEQFF. CDR3 nucleotides: TGCAGTGCTAGAGGGGTCAGGGTCCATGAGCAGTTCTTC.

There are many counts of this clonotype. V gene TRBV19 combines with J gene TRBJ2-5, with D tentatively TRBD2 (6 bases). The CDR3 loop spans 15 amino acids. Germline CDR1 is LNHDA and CDR2 is SQIVND (reference sequence). V shed 8 bases and J shed 2 bases, with 18 bases lying between them. CDR3 nucleotide sequence: TGTGCCAGTTCCACGGGCGGGACGAATCAAGAGACCCAGTACTTC. Amino acids: CASSTGGTNQETQYF.

The sample holds many counts of this clonotype. This chain joins TRBV5-1 and TRBJ1-6, with D perhaps TRBD1 (5 bases). The CDR3 loop spans 15 amino acids. With 4 bases removed from V and 9 bases from J, the gap between germline ends came to 17 bases. From germline, CDR1 is SGHRS and CDR2 YFSETQ. The CDR3 DNA reads as TGCGCCAGCAGCCCAAGTGGGGCCCTGGGTTCACCCCTCCACTTT. It yields the protein CASSPSGALGSPLHF.

This clonotype was seen repeatedly, ten times or more. The V gene is TRBV6-4, the J gene TRBJ1-6; 8 positions agree with TRBD1. J lost 10 bases, V lost 4 bases, and 6 bases had no gene match. CDR1 is MRHNA and CDR2 is SNTAGT in the germline V gene. The length of the CDR3 is 14 residues. CDR3 in amino acids: CASSATGEGSPLHF. CDR3 bases: TGTGCCAGCAGTGCGACAGGGGAGGGATCACCCCTCCACTTT.

This clonotype occurred many times. J is TRBJ2-2 and V is TRBV5-1; TRBD1 matches at 7 bases. Germline V gives CDR1 SGHRS, CDR2 YFSETQ. CDR3 length equals 16 residues. Germline trimming cut 4 bases from V and 6 bases from J; bases unmatched to any gene: 12. The CDR3 spells CASSIRTGNLPGELFF. DNA for the CDR3: TGCGCCAGCAGCATACGGACAGGCAATCTCCCCGGGGAGCTGTTTTTT.

The sample holds many counts of this clonotype. The chain links TRBV7-2 to TRBJ1-1; 12 positions agree with TRBD1. V lost 4 bases to trimming and J lost 11 bases; unmatched junction nucleotides: 11. CDR3 length equals 15 residues. Germline loops: CDR1 SGHTA, CDR2 FQGNSA. CDR3 sequence reads: CASSSTGTGGLGAFF. CDR3 nucleotide sequence: TGTGCCAGCAGCTCAACCGGGACAGGGGGCCTAGGGGCTTTCTTT. Full variable domain (remainder filled in from reference TRBV7-2 and TRBJ1-1): GAGVSQSPSNKVTEKGKDVELRCDPISGHTALYWYRQSLGQGLEFLIYFQGNSAPDKSGLPSDRFSAERTGGSVSTLTIQRTQQEDSAVYLCASSSTGTGGLGAFFGQGTRLTVV.

This clonotype was seen many times. V usage is TRBV2 and J usage is TRBJ1-4; 10 nucleotides agree with TRBD1. Trimming removed 3 bases from V and 8 bases from J; junction bases left unmatched: 9. CDR1 is SNHLY, CDR2 FYNNEI, per germline. CDR3 size: 16 residues. CDR3 in amino acids: CASSDPLTGGHEKLFF. Here the CDR3 DNA reads TGTGCCAGCAGTGACCCTTTGACAGGGGGCCACGAAAAACTGTTTTTT.

This clonotype was counted ten times or more. V gene TRBV28 combines with J gene TRBJ2-5; no clear D. Germline CDR1 MDHEN, CDR2 SYDVKM. V was pared by 5 bases and J by 2 bases, with 6 bases between. The CDR3 spans 12 residues. The CDR3 spells CASSPQQETQYF. The CDR3, as DNA: TGTGCCAGCAGTCCGCAACAAGAGACCCAGTACTTC.

At least ten counts were recorded for this clonotype. V gene TRBV14 combines with J gene TRBJ1-1, with 8 bases lining up with TRBD1. Trimming cost V 4 bases and J 7 bases; bases outside gene matches: 20. Germline CDR1 SGHDN, CDR2 FVKESK. This CDR3 contains 18 residues. The CDR3 sequence is CASSPRSYVTGDFVEAFF. The CDR3 DNA reads TGTGCCAGCAGCCCAAGAAGTTATGTGACAGGGGATTTTGTTGAAGCTTTCTTT. Complete variable domain (other parts from reference TRBV14 and TRBJ1-1): EAGVTQFPSHSVIEKGQTVTLRCDPISGHDNLYWYRRVMGKEIKFLLHFVKESKQDESGMPNNRFLAERTGGTYSTLKVQPAELEDSGVYFCASSPRSYVTGDFVEAFFGQGTRLTVV.

This clonotype occurred many times. This chain uses TRBV20-1 with TRBJ1-2; 8 nucleotides align to TRBD1. V shed 5 bases and J 7 bases; nucleotides not matched to a gene: 12. From germline, CDR1 is DFQATT and CDR2 SNEGSKA (reference sequence). The CDR3 loop spans 14 amino acids. The CDR3 region has the DNA TGCAGTGCTGACAAGGACAGGGACCACTTTGGCTACACCTTC. This gives the protein CSADKDRDHFGYTF.

Here the CDR3 DNA reads TGTGCCAGCAGCTTAGGAGGGTTTGGCACTGAAGCTTTCTTT. It codes for CASSLGGFGTEAFF. The chain couples TRBV5-5 to TRBJ1-1, with D unclear. The CDR3 consists of 14 residues. The V gene's germline CDR1 is SGHKS and CDR2 YYEKEE (reference sequence). V lost 2 bases and J 4 bases, leaving 12 bases between the germline ends.

The table lists this clonotype with many counts. The genes are TRBV19 and TRBJ1-1; D is undetermined. V was pared by 5 bases and J by 7 bases, with 17 bases between. The CDR3 loop spans 14 amino acids. Germline V gives CDR1 LNHDA, CDR2 SQIVND (reference sequence). CDR3: CASSFGPRGGEAFF. CDR3 in DNA: TGTGCCAGTAGTTTCGGACCCCGCGGAGGTGAAGCTTTCTTT.

This clonotype was recorded a few times. The gene calls are TRBV20-1 and TRBJ1-1, with D maybe TRBD1 (5 bases). V was shortened by 0 bases and J by 10 bases, with 18 bases between the two germline ends. The CDR3 sequence is 14 residues long. Per the germline V gene, CDR1 is DFQATT and CDR2 is SNEGSKA (reference sequence). This chain's CDR3 is CSARDVGVGPGAFF. The CDR3, as DNA: TGCAGTGCTAGAGATGTCGGAGTGGGGCCTGGAGCTTTCTTT.

This clonotype was seen repeatedly, ten times or more. The chain employs TRBV20-1 and TRBJ1-2, with D unclear. CDR3 size: 15 residues. Germline V CDR1 and CDR2: DFQATT, SNEGSKA (reference sequence). Trimming pared 0 bases from V and 2 bases from J, leaving 13 bases between. CDR3 in DNA: TGCAGTGCTAGAGATCCCCCTGACTTAAACTATGGCTACACCTTC. It yields the protein CSARDPPDLNYGYTF.

The genes are TRBV11-2 and TRBJ1-5; D call uncertain. The V gene's germline CDR1 is SGHAT and CDR2 FQNNGV. V was trimmed by 1 base and J by 1 base, leaving 5 bases between them. The CDR3 consists of 14 residues. The CDR3 DNA follows: TGTGCCAGCAGCTTAGTAGGAAGCAATCAGCCCCAGCATTTT. The encoded protein is CASSLVGSNQPQHF.

This clonotype was detected many times. The chain uses TRBV25-1 and TRBJ1-4; 7 bases align to TRBD1. V lost 2 bases to trimming and J lost 11 bases; unmatched junction nucleotides: 17. CDR1 MGHDK and CDR2 SYGVNS come from the germline V gene. CDR3 length equals 17 residues. The CDR3 bases are TGTGCCAGCAGTGAAGAAGACAGGGTAGGGGGTAGAGGGAAACTGTTTTTT. It encodes CASSEEDRVGGRGKLFF.

This clonotype has a count of ten or more. V is TRBV5-4 and J is TRBJ1-2, with D unclear. The CDR3 spans 15 residues. Trimming took 3 bases from V and 1 from J, leaving 13 bases between them. Per the germline V gene, CDR1 is SGHNT and CDR2 is YYREEE (reference sequence). The CDR3 is CASSWENGVNYGYTF. For the CDR3, the DNA is TGTGCCAGCAGCTGGGAAAACGGGGTTAACTATGGCTACACCTTC.